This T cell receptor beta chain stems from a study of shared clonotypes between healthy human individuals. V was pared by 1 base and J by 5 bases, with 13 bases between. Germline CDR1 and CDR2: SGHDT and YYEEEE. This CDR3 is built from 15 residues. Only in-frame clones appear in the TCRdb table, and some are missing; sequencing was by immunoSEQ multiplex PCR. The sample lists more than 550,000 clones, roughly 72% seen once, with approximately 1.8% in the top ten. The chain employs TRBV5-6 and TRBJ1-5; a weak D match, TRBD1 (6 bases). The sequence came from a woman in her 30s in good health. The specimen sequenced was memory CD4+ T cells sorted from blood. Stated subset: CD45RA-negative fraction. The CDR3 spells CASSLLDSPYQPQHF. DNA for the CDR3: TGTGCCAGCAGCTTGCTGGACAGTCCTTATCAGCCCCAGCATTTT. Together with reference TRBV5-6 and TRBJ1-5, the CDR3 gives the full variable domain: DAGVTQSPTHLIKTRGQQVTLRCSPKSGHDTVSWYQQALGQGPQFIFQYYEEEERQRGNFPDRFSGHQFPNYSSELNVNALLLGDSALYLCASSLLDSPYQPQHFGDGTRLSIL.